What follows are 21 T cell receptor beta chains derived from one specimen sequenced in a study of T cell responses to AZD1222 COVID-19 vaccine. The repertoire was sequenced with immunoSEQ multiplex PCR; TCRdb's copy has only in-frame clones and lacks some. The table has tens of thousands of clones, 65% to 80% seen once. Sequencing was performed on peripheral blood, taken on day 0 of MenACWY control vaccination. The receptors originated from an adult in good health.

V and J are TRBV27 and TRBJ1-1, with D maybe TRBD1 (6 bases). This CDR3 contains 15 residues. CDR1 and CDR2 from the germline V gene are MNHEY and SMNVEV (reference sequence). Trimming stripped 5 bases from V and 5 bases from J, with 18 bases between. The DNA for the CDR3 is TGTGCCAGCAGTGCCCAGAGGGGGGAAGGGACTGAAGCTTTCTTT. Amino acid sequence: CASSAQRGEGTEAFF.

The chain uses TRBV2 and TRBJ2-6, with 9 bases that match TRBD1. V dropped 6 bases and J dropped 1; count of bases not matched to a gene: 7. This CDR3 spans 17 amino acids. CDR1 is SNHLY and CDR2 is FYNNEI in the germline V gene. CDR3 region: CASSLTGGGSGANVLTF. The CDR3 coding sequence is TGTGCCAGCAGCCTGACAGGGGGAGGGTCTGGGGCCAACGTCCTGACTTTC. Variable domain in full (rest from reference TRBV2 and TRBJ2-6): EPEVTQTPSHQVTQMGQEVILRCVPISNHLYFYWYRQILGQKVEFLVSFYNNEISEKSEIFDDQFSVERPDGSNFTLKIRSTKLEDSAMYFCASSLTGGGSGANVLTFGAGSRLTVL.

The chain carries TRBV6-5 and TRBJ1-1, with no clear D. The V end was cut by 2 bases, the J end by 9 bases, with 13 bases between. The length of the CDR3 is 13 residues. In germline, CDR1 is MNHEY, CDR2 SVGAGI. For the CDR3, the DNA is TGTGCCAGCAGTTACGGGAGAATCAAAAAAGCTTTCTTT. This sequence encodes CASSYGRIKKAFF.

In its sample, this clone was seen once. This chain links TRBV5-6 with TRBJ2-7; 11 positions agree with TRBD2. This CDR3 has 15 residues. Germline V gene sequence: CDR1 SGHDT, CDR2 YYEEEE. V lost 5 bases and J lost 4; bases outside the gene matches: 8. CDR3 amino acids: CASSHLSGRAYEQYF. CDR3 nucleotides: TGTGCCAGCAGTCATCTTAGCGGGAGGGCTTACGAGCAGTACTTC.

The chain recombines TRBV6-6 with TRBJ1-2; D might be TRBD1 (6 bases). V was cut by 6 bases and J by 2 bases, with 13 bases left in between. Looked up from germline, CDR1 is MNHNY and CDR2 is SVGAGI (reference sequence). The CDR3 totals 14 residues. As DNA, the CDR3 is TGTGCCAGCAGGTCCGAGGGGGACAACTATGGCTACACCTTC. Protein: CASRSEGDNYGYTF.

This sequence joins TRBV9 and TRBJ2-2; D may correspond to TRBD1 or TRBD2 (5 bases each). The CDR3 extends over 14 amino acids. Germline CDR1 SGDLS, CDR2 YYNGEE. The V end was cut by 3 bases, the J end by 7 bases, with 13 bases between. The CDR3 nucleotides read TGTGCCAGCAGCGACCCGGGGCTACACGGGGAGCTGTTTTTT. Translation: CASSDPGLHGELFF. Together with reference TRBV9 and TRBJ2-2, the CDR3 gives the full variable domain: DSGVTQTPKHLITATGQRVTLRCSPRSGDLSVYWYQQSLDQGLQFLIQYYNGEERAKGNILERFSAQQFPDLHSELNLSSLELGDSALYFCASSDPGLHGELFFGEGSRLTVL.

CDR3 amino acids: CASSYTSNSNQPQHF. The CDR3 DNA reads TGTGCCAGCAGTTACACATCTAATAGCAATCAGCCCCAGCATTTT. The chain uses TRBV6-5 and TRBJ1-5, with D unclear. Germline lookup yields CDR1 MNHEY and CDR2 SVGAGI. Deletions cut 2 bases from V and 0 bases from J, with 8 bases between. The CDR3 contains 15 residues.

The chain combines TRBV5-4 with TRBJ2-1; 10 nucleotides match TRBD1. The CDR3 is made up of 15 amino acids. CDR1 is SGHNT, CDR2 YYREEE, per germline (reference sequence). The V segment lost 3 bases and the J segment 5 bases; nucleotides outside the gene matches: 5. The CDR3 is CASSWGTGANNEQFF. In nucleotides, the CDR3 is TGTGCCAGCAGCTGGGGGACAGGGGCTAACAATGAGCAGTTCTTC.

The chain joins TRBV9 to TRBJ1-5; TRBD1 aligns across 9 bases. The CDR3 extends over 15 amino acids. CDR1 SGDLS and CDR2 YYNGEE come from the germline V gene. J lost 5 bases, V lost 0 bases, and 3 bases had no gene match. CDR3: CASSVGQGDDQPQHF. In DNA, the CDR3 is TGTGCCAGCAGCGTAGGACAGGGGGATGATCAGCCCCAGCATTTT.

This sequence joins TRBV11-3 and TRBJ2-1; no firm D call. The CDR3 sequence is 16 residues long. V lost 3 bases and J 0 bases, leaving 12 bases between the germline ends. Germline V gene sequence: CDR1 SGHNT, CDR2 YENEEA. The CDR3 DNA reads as TGTGCCAGCAGCTTGACCCGATGGGACTCCTACAATGAGCAGTTCTTC. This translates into CASSLTRWDSYNEQFF.

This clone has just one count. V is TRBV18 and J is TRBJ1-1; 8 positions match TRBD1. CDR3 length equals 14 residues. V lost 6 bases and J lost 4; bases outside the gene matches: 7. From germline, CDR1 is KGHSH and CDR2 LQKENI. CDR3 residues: CASSGQGAGTEAFF. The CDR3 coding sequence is TGTGCCAGCTCGGGTCAGGGGGCTGGCACTGAAGCTTTCTTT.

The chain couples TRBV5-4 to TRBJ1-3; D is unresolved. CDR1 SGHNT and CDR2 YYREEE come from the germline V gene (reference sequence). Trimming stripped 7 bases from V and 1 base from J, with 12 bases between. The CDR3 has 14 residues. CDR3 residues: CASWAPGSGNTIYF. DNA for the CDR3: TGTGCCAGCTGGGCCCCGGGTTCTGGAAACACCATATATTTT.

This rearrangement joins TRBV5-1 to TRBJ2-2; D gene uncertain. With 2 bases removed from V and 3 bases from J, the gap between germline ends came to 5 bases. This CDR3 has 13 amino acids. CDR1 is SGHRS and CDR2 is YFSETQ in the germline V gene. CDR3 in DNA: TGCGCCAGCAGCTTAATGGACACCGGGGAGCTGTTTTTT. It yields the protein CASSLMDTGELFF. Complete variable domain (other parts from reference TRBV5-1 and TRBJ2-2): KAGVTQTPRYLIKTRGQQVTLSCSPISGHRSVSWYQQTPGQGLQFLFEYFSETQRNKGNFPGRFSGRQFSNSRSEMNVSTLELGDSALYLCASSLMDTGELFFGEGSRLTVL.

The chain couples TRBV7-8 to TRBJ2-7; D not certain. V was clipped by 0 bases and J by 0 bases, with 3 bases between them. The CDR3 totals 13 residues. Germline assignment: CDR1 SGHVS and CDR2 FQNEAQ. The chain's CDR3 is CASSLASSYEQYF. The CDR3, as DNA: TGTGCCAGCAGCTTAGCAAGCTCCTACGAGCAGTACTTC.

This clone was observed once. This CDR3 is CASPTSFYEQYF. The CDR3 coding sequence is TGTGCCAGCCCTACCTCCTTCTACGAGCAGTACTTC. The V gene is TRBV28, the J gene TRBJ2-7, with no clear D. This CDR3 is built from 12 residues. Trimming shortened V by 8 bases and J by 3 bases, and 11 bases separated the two germline ends. Germline CDR1 reads MDHEN; CDR2 reads SYDVKM.

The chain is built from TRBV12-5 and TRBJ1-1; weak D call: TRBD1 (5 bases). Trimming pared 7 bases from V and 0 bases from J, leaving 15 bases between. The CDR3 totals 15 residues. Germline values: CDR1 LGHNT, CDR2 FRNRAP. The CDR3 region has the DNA TGTGCTAGTGCAAGGGACGGGAACATGAACACTGAAGCTTTCTTT. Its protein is CASARDGNMNTEAFF.

This CDR3 is CASSLGSGEMETQYF. The CDR3 DNA sequence: TGTGCCAGCAGCTTGGGGAGCGGGGAGATGGAGACCCAGTACTTC. This sequence joins TRBV5-4 and TRBJ2-5, with 7 bases matching TRBD2. V lost 0 bases and J lost 5; bases outside the gene matches: 7. Germline V gene data show CDR1 as SGHNT and CDR2 as YYREEE (reference sequence). This CDR3 contains 15 residues. The variable domain in full, completed from reference TRBV5-4 and TRBJ2-5, reads ETGVTQSPTHLIKTRGQQVTLRCSSQSGHNTVSWYQQALGQGPQFIFQYYREEENGRGNFPPRFSGLQFPNYSSELNVNALELDDSALYLCASSLGSGEMETQYFGPGTRLLVL.

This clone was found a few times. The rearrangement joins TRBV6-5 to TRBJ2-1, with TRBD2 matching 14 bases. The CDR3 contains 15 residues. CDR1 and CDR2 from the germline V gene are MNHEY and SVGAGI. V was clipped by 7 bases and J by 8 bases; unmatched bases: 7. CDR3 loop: CASTRLAGGPDEQFF. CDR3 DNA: TGTGCCAGCACCAGACTAGCGGGGGGGCCGGATGAGCAGTTCTTC.

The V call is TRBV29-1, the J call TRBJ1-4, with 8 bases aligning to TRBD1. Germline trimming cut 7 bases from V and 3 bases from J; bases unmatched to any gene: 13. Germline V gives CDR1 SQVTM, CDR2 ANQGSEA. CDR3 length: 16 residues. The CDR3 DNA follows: TGCAGCGCGAAATTGGACAGGGAGTCATCTAATGAAAAACTGTTTTTT. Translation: CSAKLDRESSNEKLFF.

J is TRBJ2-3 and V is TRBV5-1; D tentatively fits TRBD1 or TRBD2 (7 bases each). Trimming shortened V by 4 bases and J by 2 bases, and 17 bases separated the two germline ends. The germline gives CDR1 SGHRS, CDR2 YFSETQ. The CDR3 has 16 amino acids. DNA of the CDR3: TGCGCCAGCAGCCGACGAGCGGGACAGACCACAGATACGCAGTATTTT. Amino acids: CASSRRAGQTTDTQYF. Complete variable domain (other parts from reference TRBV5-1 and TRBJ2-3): KAGVTQTPRYLIKTRGQQVTLSCSPISGHRSVSWYQQTPGQGLQFLFEYFSETQRNKGNFPGRFSGRQFSNSRSEMNVSTLELGDSALYLCASSRRAGQTTDTQYFGPGTRLTVL.

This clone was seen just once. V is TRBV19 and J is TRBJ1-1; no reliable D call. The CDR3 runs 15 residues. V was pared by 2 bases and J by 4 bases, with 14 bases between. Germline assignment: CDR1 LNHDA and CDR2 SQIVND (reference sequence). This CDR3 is CASSIRPPMGTEAFF. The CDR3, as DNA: TGTGCCAGTAGTATACGGCCCCCGATGGGCACTGAAGCTTTCTTT.